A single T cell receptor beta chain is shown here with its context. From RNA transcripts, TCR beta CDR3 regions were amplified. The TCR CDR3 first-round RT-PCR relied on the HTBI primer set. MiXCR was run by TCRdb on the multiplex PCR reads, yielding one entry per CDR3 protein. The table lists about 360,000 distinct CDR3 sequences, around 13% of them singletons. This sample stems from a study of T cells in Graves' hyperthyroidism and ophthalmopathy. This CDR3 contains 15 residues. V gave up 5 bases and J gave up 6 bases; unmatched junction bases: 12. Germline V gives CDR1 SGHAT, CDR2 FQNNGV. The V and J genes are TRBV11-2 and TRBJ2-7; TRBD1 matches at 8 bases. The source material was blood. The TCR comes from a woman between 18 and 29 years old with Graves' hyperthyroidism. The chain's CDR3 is CASSPIQRQGTEQYF. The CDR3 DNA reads TGTGCCAGCAGCCCGATACAGAGACAGGGGACCGAGCAGTACTTC.